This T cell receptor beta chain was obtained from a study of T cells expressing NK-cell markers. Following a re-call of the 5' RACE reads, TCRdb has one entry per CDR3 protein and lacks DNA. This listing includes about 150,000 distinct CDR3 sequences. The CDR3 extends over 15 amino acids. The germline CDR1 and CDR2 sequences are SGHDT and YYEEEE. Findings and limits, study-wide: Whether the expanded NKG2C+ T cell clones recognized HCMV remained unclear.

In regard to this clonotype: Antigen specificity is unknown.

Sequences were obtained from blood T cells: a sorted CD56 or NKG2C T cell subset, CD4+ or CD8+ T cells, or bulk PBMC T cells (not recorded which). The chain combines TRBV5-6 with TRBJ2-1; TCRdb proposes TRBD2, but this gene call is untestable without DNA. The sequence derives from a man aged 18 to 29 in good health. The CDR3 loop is CASSLAGESFYEQFF.